This T cell receptor (beta chain) was recovered during a study of T cells in Graves' hyperthyroidism and ophthalmopathy (dated by TCRdb to about 2019). Regarding the study in general: Peripheral blood was collected at initial diagnosis, before any treatment. Following sampling, methimazole starting at 30 mg daily was given to hyperthyroidism patients, and high-dose intravenous methylprednisolone was given to ophthalmopathy patients. Prospective prediction of ophthalmopathy was tested in an independent validation cohort consisting of roughly 20 hyperthyroidism patients and approximately 16 patients who later progressed to ophthalmopathy. The paper reports TCR Vbeta CDR3 sequencing of 135 peripheral blood samples: under 45 ophthalmopathy, fewer than 80 hyperthyroidism and around 17 progressor patients. For training and testing, the 100 patients in the discovery cohort were randomly divided in a 7:3 ratio. A discovery cohort of roughly 100 patients, about 40 with Graves' ophthalmopathy and 57 with stable Graves' hyperthyroidism, was used to find distinguishing TCR V-J signatures. The study also compared thyroid tissue and blood T-cell repertoires from more than five Graves' hyperthyroidism patients.

Ophthalmopathy patients had moderately to severely active disease, with a Clinical Activity Score of 3 or more, a NOSPECS grade of 4 or more, and a disease duration of less than 3 months. Patients with uncontrolled infections, other autoimmune diseases, pregnancy or lactation were excluded. Diagnoses were based on clinical symptoms, serum thyroxine and TRAb, thyroid ultrasound and orbital computed tomography. Ficoll-Paque density gradient centrifugation was used to isolate PBMCs from under 11 ml of fresh peripheral blood. Total RNA was extracted with Trizol reagent, and quality was checked on an Agilent 2100 Bioanalyzer. Amplification of TCR beta CDR3 regions was carried out from RNA transcripts. The TCR CDR3 was subjected to a first round of RT-PCR using the HTBI primer set and the Qiagen OneStep RT-PCR kit. The libraries were constructed in a second round of multiplex PCR and then size-selected and purified. Sequencing of the libraries was done on an Illumina HiSeq2000 using paired-end 100 bp reads. Turning to the authors' computational methods: Raw data were processed with SOAPnuke, discarding reads with adapters, uncalled bases, mean Phred below 15, or no exact constant-primer or identifier match. COPE v1.2.5 was used to merge the high-quality paired reads, and each unique nucleotide sequence was defined as a clonotype. Clonotypes were aligned to IMGT TRBV, TRBD and TRBJ reference segments using MiTCR v1.1. The analysis was restricted to V-J combinations with a frequency above 0.0001, which together covered 99.2% of the repertoires. The TCS score was defined as the ratio of F50 (clonal expansion) to E x V (chaos), calculated using BLOSUM62-based TCRdist between CDR3 peptides within each V-J. Welch's t-statistics and random forest reduced around 520 V-J features to 10 to 15, which were used in a naive Bayes classifier (R e1071). The Morisita-Horn index was used to measure how similar the thyroid and blood repertoires were. The public reads were reprocessed in TCRdb via fastp at Q25 and MiXCR, keeping in-frame beta chains. CDR3 protein duplicates are merged, each entry listing the most common genes and DNA. What appears here as the V and J calls and clone size reflects TCRdb's work, not the paper's. Across this sample there are approximately 610,000 distinct CDR3 sequences, with roughly 14% seen only once. Roughly 4.5% of the sample lies in the top ten.

Paper-wide results and their limitations: Sample size was not statistically predetermined, and blinding of investigators to group allocation was not performed. A 13 V-J signature model separated ophthalmopathy from stable hyperthyroidism, with 87.88% sensitivity and 81.08% specificity in cross-validation and 80%/75% in testing. Blood samples also contained most of the expanded thyroid clonotypes (frequency above 0.001), which suggests that blood repertoires may reflect thyroid immune responses. In validation, progression to ophthalmopathy was predicted by the model with roughly 71% sensitivity and 72.22% specificity, a median of around 5.9 months before onset.

CDR3 length: 14 amino acids, cysteine to phenylalanine. Kept here is only the CDR3 DNA, which spans 42 bases and is read in frame from base 1. Sequences PRHDT (CDR1) and FYEKMQ (CDR2) are obtained from the germline V gene (reference sequence). V and J lose 4 bases and 6 bases, and a span of 16 bases separates them. This clonotype was observed many times. Its antigen remains unidentified. No base quality information exists; no much larger clone differs at one position. Rearrangement joined TRBV13 to TRBJ2-7; TRBD2 is possibly the D segment (6 matching bases). This TCR was recovered from a woman in her forties with Graves' ophthalmopathy. The specimen was blood. The CDR3 has the sequence CASSSPGGRREQYF. The DNA is TGTGCCAGCAGCTCCCCCGGAGGGCGACGCGAGCAGTACTTC. Full variable domain (CDR3 extended with the reference TRBV13 and TRBJ2-7 proteins): AAGVIQSPRHLIKEKRETATLKCYPIPRHDTVYWYQQGPGQDPQFLISFYEKMQSDKGSIPDRFSAQQFSDYHSELNMSSLELGDSALYFCASSSPGGRREQYFGPGTRLTVT.